This TCR beta chain was profiled in a study of OX40 agonist ivuxolimab in advanced cancers. Looking at the study overall: Every 2 weeks, patients got intravenous ivuxolimab at one of six dose levels (0.01-10 mg/kg).

Exclusion applied to patients with autoimmune disease history or systemic immunosuppression. Using immunoSEQ multiplex PCR, the repertoire was profiled, and TCRdb retains in-frame clones only, with some absent. Of around 61,000 clones listed, 80% to 85% are singletons. V lost 7 bases and J 0 bases, leaving 13 bases between the germline ends. Germline CDR1 and CDR2: SGHTA and FQGNSA. There are 15 residues in the CDR3. V usage is TRBV7-2 and J usage is TRBJ2-1; TRBD1 might be the D (5 bases). This TCR derives from an adult with an advanced solid tumor such as melanoma, head and neck, liver or kidney cancer. The sample consisted of CD4+ or CD8+ T cells sorted from blood, taken in a trial of the OX40 agonist ivuxolimab. The CDR3 sequence is CASIFGAGSYNEQFF. CDR3 nucleotides: TGTGCCAGCATCTTTGGGGCCGGCTCCTACAATGAGCAGTTCTTC.